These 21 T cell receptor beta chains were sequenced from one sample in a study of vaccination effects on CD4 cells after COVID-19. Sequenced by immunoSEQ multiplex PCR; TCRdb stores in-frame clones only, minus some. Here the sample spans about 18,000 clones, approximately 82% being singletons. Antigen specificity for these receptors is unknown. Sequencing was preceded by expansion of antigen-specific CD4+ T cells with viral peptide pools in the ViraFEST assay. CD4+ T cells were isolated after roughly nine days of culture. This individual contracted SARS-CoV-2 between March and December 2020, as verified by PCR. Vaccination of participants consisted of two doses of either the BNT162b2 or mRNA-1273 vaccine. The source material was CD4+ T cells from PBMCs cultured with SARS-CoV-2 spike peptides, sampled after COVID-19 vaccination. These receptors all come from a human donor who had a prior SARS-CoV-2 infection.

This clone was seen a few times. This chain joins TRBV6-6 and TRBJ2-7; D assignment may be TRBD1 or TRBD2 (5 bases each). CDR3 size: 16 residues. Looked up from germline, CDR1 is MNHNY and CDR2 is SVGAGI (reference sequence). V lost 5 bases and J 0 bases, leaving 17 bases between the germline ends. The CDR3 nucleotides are TGTGCCAGCAGTCGAGGGCCCGGGGCGGGCTCCTACGAGCAGTACTTC. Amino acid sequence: CASSRGPGAGSYEQYF.

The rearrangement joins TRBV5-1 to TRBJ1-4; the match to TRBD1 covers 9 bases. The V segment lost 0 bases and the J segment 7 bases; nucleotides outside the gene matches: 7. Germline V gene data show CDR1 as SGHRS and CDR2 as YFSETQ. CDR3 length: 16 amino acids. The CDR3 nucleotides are TGCGCCAGCAGCTTGGCCCCGACAGGGGGTAGTGAAAAACTGTTTTTT. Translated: CASSLAPTGGSEKLFF.

The CDR3 region is CASSPYRTSGLRQTDTQYF. DNA of the CDR3: TGTGCCAGCAGCCCCTATCGGACTAGCGGCCTCCGCCAGACAGATACGCAGTATTTT. V gene TRBV4-2 combines with J gene TRBJ2-3; 10 bases fit TRBD2. CDR3 length: 19 amino acids. Per germline, CDR1 LGHNA and CDR2 YNFKEQ. V lost 4 bases and J lost 3; bases outside the gene matches: 16.

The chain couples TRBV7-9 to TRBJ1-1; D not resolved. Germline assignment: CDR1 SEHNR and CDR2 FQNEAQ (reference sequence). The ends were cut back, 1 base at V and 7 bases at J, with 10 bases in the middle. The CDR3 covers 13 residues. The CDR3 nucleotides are TGTGCCAGCAGCTTAGAAGTTGAGGGTGAAGCTTTCTTT. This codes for CASSLEVEGEAFF.

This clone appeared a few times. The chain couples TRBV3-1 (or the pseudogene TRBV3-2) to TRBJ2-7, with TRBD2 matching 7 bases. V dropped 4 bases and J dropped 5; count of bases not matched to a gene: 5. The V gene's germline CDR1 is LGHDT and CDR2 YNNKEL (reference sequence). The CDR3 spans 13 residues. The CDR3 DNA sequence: TGTGCCAGCAGCCGTCGGGGGGTTGACGAGCAGTACTTC. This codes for CASSRRGVDEQYF.

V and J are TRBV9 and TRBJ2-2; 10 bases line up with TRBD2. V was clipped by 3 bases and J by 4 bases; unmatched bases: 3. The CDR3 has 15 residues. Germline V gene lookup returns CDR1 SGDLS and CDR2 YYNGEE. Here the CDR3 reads CASSDGTSATGELFF. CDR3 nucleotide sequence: TGTGCCAGCAGCGACGGGACTAGCGCCACCGGGGAGCTGTTTTTT. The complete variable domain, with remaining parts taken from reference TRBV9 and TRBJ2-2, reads DSGVTQTPKHLITATGQRVTLRCSPRSGDLSVYWYQQSLDQGLQFLIQYYNGEERAKGNILERFSAQQFPDLHSELNLSSLELGDSALYFCASSDGTSATGELFFGEGSRLTVL.

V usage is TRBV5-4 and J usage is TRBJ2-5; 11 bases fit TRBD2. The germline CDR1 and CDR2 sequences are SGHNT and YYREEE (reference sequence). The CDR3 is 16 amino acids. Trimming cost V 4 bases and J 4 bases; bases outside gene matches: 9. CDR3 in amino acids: CASSHRTSGPGETQYF. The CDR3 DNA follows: TGTGCCAGCAGCCACAGGACTAGCGGGCCAGGAGAGACCCAGTACTTC.

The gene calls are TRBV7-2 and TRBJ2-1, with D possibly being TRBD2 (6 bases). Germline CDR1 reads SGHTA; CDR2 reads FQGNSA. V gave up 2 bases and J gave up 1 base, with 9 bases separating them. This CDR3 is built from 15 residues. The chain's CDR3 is CASSLRAGSYNEQFF. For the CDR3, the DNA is TGTGCCAGCAGCTTACGGGCGGGGTCCTACAATGAGCAGTTCTTC.

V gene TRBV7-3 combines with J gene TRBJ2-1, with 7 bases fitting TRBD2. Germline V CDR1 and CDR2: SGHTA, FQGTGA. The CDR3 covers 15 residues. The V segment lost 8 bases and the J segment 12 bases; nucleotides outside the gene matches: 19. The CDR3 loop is CASQARGGMGQRQFF. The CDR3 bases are TGTGCCAGCCAAGCTAGGGGAGGGATGGGGCAACGGCAGTTCTTC.

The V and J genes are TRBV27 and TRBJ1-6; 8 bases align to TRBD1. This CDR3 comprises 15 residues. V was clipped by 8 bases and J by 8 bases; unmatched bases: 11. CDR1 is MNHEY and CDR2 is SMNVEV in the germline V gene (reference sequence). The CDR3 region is CASGTGGPLYSPLHF. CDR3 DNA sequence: TGTGCCAGCGGAACAGGGGGACCGTTGTATTCACCCCTCCACTTT.

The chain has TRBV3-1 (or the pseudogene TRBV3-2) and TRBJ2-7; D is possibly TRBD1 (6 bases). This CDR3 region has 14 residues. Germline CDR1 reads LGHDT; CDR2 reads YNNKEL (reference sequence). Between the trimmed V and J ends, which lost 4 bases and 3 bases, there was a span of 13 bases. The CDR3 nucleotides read TGTGCCAGCAGCCGGGGGCAGGAGCTCTACGAGCAGTACTTC. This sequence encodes CASSRGQELYEQYF.

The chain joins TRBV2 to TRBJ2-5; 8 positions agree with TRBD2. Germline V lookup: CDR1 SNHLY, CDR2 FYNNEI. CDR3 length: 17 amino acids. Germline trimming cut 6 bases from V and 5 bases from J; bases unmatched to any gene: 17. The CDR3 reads CASSRVEGTRGWETQYF. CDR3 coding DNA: TGTGCCAGCAGCCGGGTGGAGGGGACTAGAGGGTGGGAGACCCAGTACTTC.

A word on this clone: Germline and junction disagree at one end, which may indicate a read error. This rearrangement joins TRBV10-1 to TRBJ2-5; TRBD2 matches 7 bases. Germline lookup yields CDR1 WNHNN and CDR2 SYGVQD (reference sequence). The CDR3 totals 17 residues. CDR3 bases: TGCGCCAGCAGCGAGTCAGCCCAGCGGGACCACCAAGAGACCCAGTACTTC. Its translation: CASSESAQRDHQETQYF.

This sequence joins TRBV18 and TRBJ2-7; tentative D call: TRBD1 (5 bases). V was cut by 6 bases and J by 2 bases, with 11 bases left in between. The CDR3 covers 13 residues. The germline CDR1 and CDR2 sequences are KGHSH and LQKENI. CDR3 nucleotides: TGTGCCAGCTCCAGGGAATTCGCCTACGAGCAGTACTTC. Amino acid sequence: CASSREFAYEQYF.

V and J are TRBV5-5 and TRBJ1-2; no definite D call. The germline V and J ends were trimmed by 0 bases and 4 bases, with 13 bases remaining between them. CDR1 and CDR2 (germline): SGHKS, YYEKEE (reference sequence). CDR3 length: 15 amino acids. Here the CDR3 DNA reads TGTGCCAGCAGCTTGGGGGGAATTGGCGGCTATGGCTACACCTTC. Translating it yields CASSLGGIGGYGYTF.

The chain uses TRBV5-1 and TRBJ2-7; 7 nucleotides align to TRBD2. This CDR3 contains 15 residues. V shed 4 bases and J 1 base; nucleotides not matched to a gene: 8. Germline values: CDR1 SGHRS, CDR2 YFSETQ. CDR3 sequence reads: CASSRGGEGSYEQYF. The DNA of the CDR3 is TGCGCCAGCAGCCGCGGTGGGGAGGGTTCCTACGAGCAGTACTTC.

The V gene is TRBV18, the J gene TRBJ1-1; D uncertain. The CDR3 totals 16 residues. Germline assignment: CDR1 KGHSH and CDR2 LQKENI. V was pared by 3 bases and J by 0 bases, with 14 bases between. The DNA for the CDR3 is TGTGCCAGCTCACCCCTATCTATAGGGCTGAACACTGAAGCTTTCTTT. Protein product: CASSPLSIGLNTEAFF. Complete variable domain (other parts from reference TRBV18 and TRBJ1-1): NAGVMQNPRHLVRRRGQEARLRCSPMKGHSHVYWYRQLPEEGLKFMVYLQKENIIDESGMPKERFSAEFPKEGPSILRIQQVVRGDSAAYFCASSPLSIGLNTEAFFGQGTRLTVV.

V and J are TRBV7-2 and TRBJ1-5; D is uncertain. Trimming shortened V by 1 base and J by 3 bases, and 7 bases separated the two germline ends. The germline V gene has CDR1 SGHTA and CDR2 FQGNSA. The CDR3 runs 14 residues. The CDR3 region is CASSLERNNQPQHF. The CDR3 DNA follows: TGTGCCAGCAGCTTAGAACGGAACAATCAGCCCCAGCATTTT.

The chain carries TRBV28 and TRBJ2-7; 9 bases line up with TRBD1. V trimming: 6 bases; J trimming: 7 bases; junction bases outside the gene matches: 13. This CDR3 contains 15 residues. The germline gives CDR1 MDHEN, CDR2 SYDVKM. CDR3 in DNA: TGTGCCAGCAGCCCTCCCGGGACAGGGCGATATGAGCAGTACTTC. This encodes CASSPPGTGRYEQYF.

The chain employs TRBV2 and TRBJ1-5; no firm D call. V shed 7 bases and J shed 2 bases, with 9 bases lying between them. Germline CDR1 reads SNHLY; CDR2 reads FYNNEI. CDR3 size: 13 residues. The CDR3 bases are TGTGCCAGCATGGGAGGCCGCAATCAGCCCCAGCATTTT. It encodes CASMGGRNQPQHF.

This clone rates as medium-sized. CDR3 region: CASSLLTGGEQYF. The CDR3 region has the DNA TGTGCCAGCAGCTTGCTGACAGGGGGTGAGCAGTACTTC. The chain combines TRBV5-5 with TRBJ2-7; 9 bases align to TRBD1. After removal of 1 base from V and 7 bases from J, the junction contained 3 bases not matched to a gene. The germline gives CDR1 SGHKS, CDR2 YYEKEE (reference sequence). The CDR3 extends over 13 amino acids.